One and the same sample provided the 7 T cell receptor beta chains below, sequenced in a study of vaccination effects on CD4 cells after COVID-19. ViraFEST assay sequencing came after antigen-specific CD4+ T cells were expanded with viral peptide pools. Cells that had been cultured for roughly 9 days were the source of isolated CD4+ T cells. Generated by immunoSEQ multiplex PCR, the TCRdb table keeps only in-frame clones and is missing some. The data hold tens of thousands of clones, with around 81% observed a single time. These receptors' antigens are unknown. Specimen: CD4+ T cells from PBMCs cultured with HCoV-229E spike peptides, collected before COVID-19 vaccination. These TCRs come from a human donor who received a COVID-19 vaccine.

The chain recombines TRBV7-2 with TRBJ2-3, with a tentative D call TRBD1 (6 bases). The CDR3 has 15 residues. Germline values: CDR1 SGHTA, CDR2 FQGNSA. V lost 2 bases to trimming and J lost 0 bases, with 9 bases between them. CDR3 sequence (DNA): TGTGCCAGCAGCTTAAGAACAGGGAGCACAGATACGCAGTATTTT. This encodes CASSLRTGSTDTQYF.

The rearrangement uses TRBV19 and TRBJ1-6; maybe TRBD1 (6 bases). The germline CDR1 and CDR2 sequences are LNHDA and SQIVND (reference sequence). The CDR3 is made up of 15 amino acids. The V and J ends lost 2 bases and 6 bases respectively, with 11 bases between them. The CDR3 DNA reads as TGTGCCAGTAGTATAATGGGACACTCTAATTCACCCCTCCACTTT. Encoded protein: CASSIMGHSNSPLHF.

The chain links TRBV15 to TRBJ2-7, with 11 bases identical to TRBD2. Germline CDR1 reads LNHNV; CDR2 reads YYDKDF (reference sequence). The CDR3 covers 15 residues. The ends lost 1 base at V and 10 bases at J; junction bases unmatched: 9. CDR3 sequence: CATSRGGSSGGAQYV. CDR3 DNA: TGTGCCACCAGCAGAGGTGGGAGTAGCGGGGGGGCTCAGTACGTC.

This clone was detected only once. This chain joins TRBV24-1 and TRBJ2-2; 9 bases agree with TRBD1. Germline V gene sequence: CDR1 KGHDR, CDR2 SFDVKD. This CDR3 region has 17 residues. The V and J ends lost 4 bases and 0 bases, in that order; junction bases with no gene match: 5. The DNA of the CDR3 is TGTGCCACCAGTGACTCTACAGGGGGCGCGAACACCGGGGAGCTGTTTTTT. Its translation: CATSDSTGGANTGELFF.

The CDR3 coding sequence is TGTGCCAGCAGCCCGGGAGGGACTAGCGGGGTCAATGAGCAGTTCTTC. Amino acids: CASSPGGTSGVNEQFF. J is TRBJ2-1 and V is TRBV5-4, with 13 bases aligning to TRBD2. The CDR3 runs to 16 residues. The V segment lost 4 bases and the J segment 6 bases; nucleotides outside the gene matches: 7. Per germline, CDR1 SGHNT and CDR2 YYREEE (reference sequence).

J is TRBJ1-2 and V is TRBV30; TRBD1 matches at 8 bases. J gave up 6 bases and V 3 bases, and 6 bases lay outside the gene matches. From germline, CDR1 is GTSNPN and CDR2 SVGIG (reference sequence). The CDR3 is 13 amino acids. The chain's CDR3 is CAWRRTGTDGYTF. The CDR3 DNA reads TGTGCCTGGAGGCGGACAGGGACGGATGGCTACACCTTC.

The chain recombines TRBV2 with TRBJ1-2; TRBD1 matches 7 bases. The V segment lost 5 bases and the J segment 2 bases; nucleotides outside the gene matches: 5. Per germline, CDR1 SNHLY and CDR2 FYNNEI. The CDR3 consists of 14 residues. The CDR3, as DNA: TGTGCCAGCAGTACCGGGACAGCGAACTATGGCTACACCTTC. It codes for CASSTGTANYGYTF.